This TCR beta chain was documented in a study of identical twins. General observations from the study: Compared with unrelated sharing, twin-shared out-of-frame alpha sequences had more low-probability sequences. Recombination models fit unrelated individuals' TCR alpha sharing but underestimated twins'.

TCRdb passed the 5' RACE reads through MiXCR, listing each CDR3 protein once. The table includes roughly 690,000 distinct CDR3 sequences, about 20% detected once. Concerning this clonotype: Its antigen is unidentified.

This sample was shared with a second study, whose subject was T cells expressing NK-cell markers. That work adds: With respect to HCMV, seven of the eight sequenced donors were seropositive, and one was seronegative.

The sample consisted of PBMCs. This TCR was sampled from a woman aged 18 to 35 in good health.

The CDR3 DNA reads as TGTGCCAGCAGATTTACCGTCAACAGGGGAGGCTCCTACGAGCAGTACTTC. It encodes CASRFTVNRGGSYEQYF. This chain joins TRBV6-1 and TRBJ2-7; a possible D gene is TRBD1 (7 bases). Germline V CDR1 and CDR2: MNHNS, SASEGT. Deletions cut 6 bases from V and 0 bases from J, with 21 bases between. The CDR3 spans 17 residues.